This T cell receptor beta chain comes out of a study of a mutant IDH1 vaccine in newly diagnosed glioma (dated by TCRdb to the early 2020s). For the study in its entirety: Vaccination was initiated 4-6 weeks after radiotherapy alone, or concurrently with temozolomide cycles in the chemotherapy-containing groups. Of the roughly 32 patients who were treated, approximately 60% were male and approximately 40% were female, and the mean age was approximately 40 years. Prior to enrollment, patients had been given standard therapy consisting of radiotherapy alone, temozolomide alone, or radiochemotherapy with temozolomide, with the combination given to most patients. Visit V12 was the week-35 safety follow-up and visit V13 was the week-47 end of study. Peripheral blood samples were drawn at six visits, namely V03 (baseline), V05, V07, V10, V12 and V13. Longitudinal TCRB deep sequencing was done for 25 treated patients, wherever samples were available for exploratory analyses. The full study reports these points: Immune responses induced by the vaccine were seen in around 93% of patients across multiple MHC alleles. It was noted by the authors that analyses of patient blood samples could not be reproduced owing to sample limitations. Pseudoprogression appeared unrelated to alterations in the top peripheral T cell clonotypes detected by TCRB sequencing. PBMC samples for TCRB deep sequencing were selected based on availability.

Read against the paper, the sample's time point label means: week 47, end of study. Each vaccine dose, consisting of 300 ug of a 20-mer mutant IDH1 peptide in Montanide, was administered subcutaneously with topical imiquimod. Patients received eight vaccinations in weeks 1, 3, 5, 7, 11, 15, 19 and 23, corresponding to visits V03 through V10. The donors had newly diagnosed IDH1-mutant astrocytomas of WHO grade 3 or 4 that showed loss of nuclear ATRX. The samples were drawn from NOA16, a multicentre, single-arm, open-label phase I trial in Germany that tested a mutant IDH1 peptide vaccine in humans for the first time. Genomic DNA for TCRB sequencing was extracted from EDTA blood using the DNeasy Blood and Tissue Kit. The CDR1 and CDR2 encoded by the germline V gene are MNHNS and SASEGT. V gives up 4 bases and J gives up 0 bases, and the segment between their germline ends measures 15 bases. The cysteine opens and the phenylalanine closes a CDR3 of 16 amino acids. The only DNA kept is the CDR3, 48 bases in frame from the first base.

For this clone: Its antigen is not yet known. One base away there is no much larger clone; base qualities are not given.

The library relied on the immunoSEQ multiplex PCR assay. The hsTCRB Kit was used according to the manufacturer's protocol to amplify rearranged TCR beta chain sequences. Sequencing of TCRB libraries was carried out on an Illumina MiSeq. Under the source paper's analysis protocol: The kit vendor's proprietary platform handled demultiplexing, trimming and gene mapping. TCRdb re-hosts the immuneACCESS table, in-frame sequences only. Its copies lack some clones; in the studies checked, an unresolved V gene accounts for under half of them, and the cause for the rest is not known. Clone size and the V and J calls come from that table; the DNA yielded D and trimming. The sample table contains about 59,000 clones; only one count was recorded for around 83% of them. 3.8% of the sample is held by the ten biggest clonotypes.

The specimen comprised PBMCs, sampled from a glioma patient whose treatment included an IDH1 peptide vaccine. The V and J genes are TRBV6-1 and TRBJ1-2; the D gene remains uncertain. The TCR originated in a man aged 30 to 45 with glioma. This receptor has the CDR3 CASSGSGGTSNYGYTF. The DNA sequence is TGTGCCAGCAGTGGCTCCGGAGGAACGTCTAACTATGGCTACACCTTC.